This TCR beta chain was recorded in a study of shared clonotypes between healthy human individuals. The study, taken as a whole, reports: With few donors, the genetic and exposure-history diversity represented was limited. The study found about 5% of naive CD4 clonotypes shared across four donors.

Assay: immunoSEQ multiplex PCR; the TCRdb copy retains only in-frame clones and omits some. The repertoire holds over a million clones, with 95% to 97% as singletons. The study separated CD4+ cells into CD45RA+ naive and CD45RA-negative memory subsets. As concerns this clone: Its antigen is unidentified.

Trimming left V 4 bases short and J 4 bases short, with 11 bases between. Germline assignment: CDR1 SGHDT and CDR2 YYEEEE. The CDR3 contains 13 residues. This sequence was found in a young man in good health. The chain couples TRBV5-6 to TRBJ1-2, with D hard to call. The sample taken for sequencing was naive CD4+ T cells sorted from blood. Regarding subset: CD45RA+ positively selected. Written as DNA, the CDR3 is TGTGCCAGCAGCCCGAACTGGTCCTATGGCTACACCTTC. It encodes CASSPNWSYGYTF.